The next 18 T cell receptor beta chains were all read from a single sample in a study of blood T cell repertoires in COVID-19. TCRdb keeps only in-frame clones here, not all; method: immunoSEQ multiplex PCR. The sample includes 200,000 to 250,000 clones, more than 75% of them seen just once. Sequenced: PBMCs or T cells enriched from blood (not recorded which). The source is a woman between 45 and 65 years old who had recovered from COVID-19.

The chain couples TRBV6-5 to TRBJ2-4, with 9 nucleotides matching TRBD2. V lost 2 bases, J lost 7 bases, and 9 bases stayed unmatched. Germline lookup yields CDR1 MNHEY and CDR2 SVGAGI. The CDR3 length is 16 residues. The CDR3: CASSYEAGGGHNIQYF. Here the CDR3 DNA reads TGTGCCAGCAGTTACGAGGCGGGAGGGGGCCATAACATTCAGTACTTC.

The V and J genes are TRBV7-2 and TRBJ2-2; 10 positions match TRBD1. CDR3 size: 17 residues. Germline CDR1 and CDR2: SGHTA and FQGNSA. The V and J ends lost 2 bases and 4 bases, in that order; junction bases with no gene match: 7. This chain's CDR3 is CASSLRTGGIGTGELFF. The CDR3 nucleotides read TGTGCCAGCAGCTTAAGGACAGGGGGAATCGGCACCGGGGAGCTGTTTTTT.

The chain links TRBV4-2 to TRBJ1-2; possible D gene TRBD1, 6 bases. Germline lookup yields CDR1 LGHNA and CDR2 YNFKEQ. V was pared by 0 bases and J by 3 bases, with 14 bases between. The CDR3 totals 16 residues. CDR3 bases: TGTGCCAGCAGCCAAGATGGGGGCAGGGGCGACTATGGCTACACCTTC. Protein: CASSQDGGRGDYGYTF.

The genes are TRBV15 and TRBJ2-3; D gene unclear. The CDR3 length is 13 residues. In germline, CDR1 is LNHNV, CDR2 YYDKDF (reference sequence). The V end was cut by 0 bases, the J end by 6 bases, with 7 bases between. DNA for the CDR3: TGTGCCACCAGCAGAGATATACGGGATACGCAGTATTTT. Translation gives CATSRDIRDTQYF.

V usage is TRBV6-2 or TRBV6-3 and J usage is TRBJ1-1; the match to TRBD1 covers 9 bases. Per germline, CDR1 MNHEY and CDR2 SVGEGT. Trimming took 5 bases from V and 3 from J; bases not matched to a gene: 4. The CDR3 has 14 residues. The CDR3 is CASSTGGWDTEAFF. The CDR3 bases are TGTGCCAGCAGTACAGGGGGCTGGGACACTGAAGCTTTCTTT.

The J gene is TRBJ2-5, the V gene TRBV28; TRBD1 agrees at 9 bases. J gave up 2 bases and V 8 bases, and 6 bases lay outside the gene matches. CDR3 length equals 14 residues. Germline V gives CDR1 MDHEN, CDR2 SYDVKM. CDR3 sequence (DNA): TGTGCCAGCGAGACCGACAGGGGGCAAGAGACCCAGTACTTC. Translation gives CASETDRGQETQYF.

The J gene is TRBJ2-6, the V gene TRBV19, with TRBD2 identical over 7 bases. Germline V gene data show CDR1 as LNHDA and CDR2 as SQIVND (reference sequence). The CDR3 covers 17 residues. After removal of 5 bases from V and 2 bases from J, the junction contained 9 bases not matched to a gene. The CDR3 loop is CASSSAGVKAGANVLTF. In DNA form, the CDR3 reads TGTGCCAGTAGTTCGGCGGGGGTGAAGGCTGGGGCCAACGTCCTGACTTTC.

This chain connects TRBV5-4 to TRBJ2-5; D perhaps matches TRBD2 (5 bases). Trimming shortened V by 0 bases and J by 6 bases, and 9 bases separated the two germline ends. Germline loops: CDR1 SGHNT, CDR2 YYREEE (reference sequence). The CDR3 is made up of 13 amino acids. Here the CDR3 reads CASSLVSSKTQYF. CDR3 coding DNA: TGTGCCAGCAGCTTGGTGTCTAGCAAGACCCAGTACTTC.

The chain carries TRBV13 and TRBJ2-7, with TRBD2 as a possible D gene (6 bases). V lost 5 bases, J lost 7 bases, and 21 bases lay in between. CDR1 is PRHDT and CDR2 is FYEKMQ in the germline V gene (reference sequence). The CDR3 runs 15 residues. Written as DNA, the CDR3 is TGTGCCAGCAGCCCTACAGTCCCTCTGCGGGGTGAGCAGTACTTC. Its translation is CASSPTVPLRGEQYF.

V and J are TRBV19 and TRBJ1-4; D possibly corresponds to TRBD1 (5 bases). Trimming cost V 5 bases and J 8 bases, with 18 bases left between them. CDR1 and CDR2 from the germline V gene are LNHDA and SQIVND (reference sequence). The CDR3 contains 15 residues. Written as DNA, the CDR3 is TGTGCCAGTAGTTCCGGATTGGCAGGGTGGGAAAAACTGTTTTTT. It is translated as CASSSGLAGWEKLFF.

The chain combines TRBV4-3 with TRBJ1-2; 7 bases map to TRBD1. This CDR3 has 15 amino acids. V dropped 0 bases and J dropped 1; count of bases not matched to a gene: 2. CDR1 is LGHNA, CDR2 YSLEER, per germline. The CDR3 DNA sequence: TGCGCCAGCAGCCAAGATGGGACAGTTAACTATGGCTACACCTTC. It translates to CASSQDGTVNYGYTF.

The genes are TRBV10-3 and TRBJ2-1; 9 nucleotides match TRBD2. The CDR3 has 14 amino acids. Germline V gene data show CDR1 as ENHRY and CDR2 as SYGVKD. Trimming took 10 bases from V and 5 from J; bases not matched to a gene: 9. Here the CDR3 DNA reads TGTGCCACCAGAGCGGGGGGAAACCACAATGAGCAGTTCTTC. Translating gives CATRAGGNHNEQFF.

This clone has just a few counts. The chain employs TRBV4-1 and TRBJ1-4; D uncertain. The length of the CDR3 is 15 residues. The germline V gene encodes CDR1 MGHRA and CDR2 YSYEKL. Trimming stripped 2 bases from V and 2 bases from J, with 9 bases between. Here the CDR3 DNA reads TGCGCCAGCAGCCAATCTGTAGCTACTAATGAAAAACTGTTTTTT. Its protein product is CASSQSVATNEKLFF.

This clone was picked up one time. The rearrangement uses TRBV19 and TRBJ1-6, with D possibly TRBD1 on 6 matching bases. The CDR3 spans 15 residues. Germline assignment: CDR1 LNHDA and CDR2 SQIVND (reference sequence). The V end was cut by 4 bases, the J end by 8 bases, with 15 bases between. This CDR3 is CASSTSQGPYSPLHF. The DNA for the CDR3 is TGTGCCAGTAGTACCTCACAGGGACCCTATTCACCCCTCCACTTT.

This clone has just a few counts. The chain has TRBV7-9 and TRBJ1-2; 8 bases line up with TRBD1. V lost 5 bases to trimming and J lost 3 bases; unmatched junction nucleotides: 5. This CDR3 comprises 14 residues. Germline lookup yields CDR1 SEHNR and CDR2 FQNEAQ (reference sequence). The CDR3 DNA is TGTGCCAGCAGCGCCGGGACAGGACACTATGGCTACACCTTC. It specifies CASSAGTGHYGYTF. Full variable domain (rest looked up from reference TRBV7-9 and TRBJ1-2): DTGVSQNPRHKITKRGQNVTFRCDPISEHNRLYWYRQTLGQGPEFLTYFQNEAQLEKSRLLSDRFSAERPKGSFSTLEIQRTEQGDSAMYLCASSAGTGHYGYTFGSGTRLTVV.

This chain joins TRBV19 and TRBJ1-1; TRBD1 is a possible D gene (5 bases). V was pared by 6 bases and J by 10 bases, with 12 bases between. There are 11 residues in the CDR3. Germline CDR1 LNHDA, CDR2 SQIVND (reference sequence). CDR3 loop: CASRSGYTAFF. The CDR3 DNA sequence: TGTGCCAGTAGGTCAGGGTATACAGCTTTCTTT.

The gene calls are TRBV10-3 and TRBJ2-3, with 12 bases fitting TRBD2. V trimming: 6 bases; J trimming: 7 bases; junction bases outside the gene matches: 14. From germline, CDR1 is ENHRY and CDR2 SYGVKD. The CDR3 is 17 residues long. The CDR3 DNA follows: TGTGCCATCAGGGCAGTCAAGGATACTAGCGGGGGGAATACGCAGTATTTT. This codes for CAIRAVKDTSGGNTQYF.

As concerns this clone: At the DNA level, this CDR3 is encoded by other sequences in the same sample as well. The chain couples TRBV18 to TRBJ1-3; D gene unclear. Germline CDR1 and CDR2: KGHSH and LQKENI. The germline V and J ends were trimmed by 0 bases and 0 bases, with 6 bases remaining between them. This CDR3 spans 15 amino acids. The CDR3 sequence: CASSPPSNSGNTIYF. The CDR3 DNA reads as TGTGCCAGCTCACCACCATCAAACTCTGGAAACACCATATATTTT.